This entry describes one TCR beta chain. RNA amounts of 0.5 to 1 ug underwent reverse transcription with random hexamers. TCRdb itself ran the immunoSEQ multiplex PCR reads through MiXCR, one entry per CDR3 protein. The table records about 440,000 distinct CDR3 sequences, roughly 85% of them present only once. The record originates from a study of CD8 T cells in Susac syndrome. The V and J ends lost 2 bases and 2 bases respectively, with 11 bases between them. The CDR3 consists of 15 residues. Germline V lookup: CDR1 MNHEY, CDR2 SMNVEV (reference sequence). The sequence was obtained from a human donor with multiple sclerosis. This chain connects TRBV27 to TRBJ2-3; possible D gene TRBD1, 5 bases. Sequencing input: CD8+ T cells from PBMCs. CDR3 sequence: CASSLIQGDTDTQYF. DNA of the CDR3: TGTGCCAGCAGTTTAATCCAGGGTGACACAGATACGCAGTATTTT.